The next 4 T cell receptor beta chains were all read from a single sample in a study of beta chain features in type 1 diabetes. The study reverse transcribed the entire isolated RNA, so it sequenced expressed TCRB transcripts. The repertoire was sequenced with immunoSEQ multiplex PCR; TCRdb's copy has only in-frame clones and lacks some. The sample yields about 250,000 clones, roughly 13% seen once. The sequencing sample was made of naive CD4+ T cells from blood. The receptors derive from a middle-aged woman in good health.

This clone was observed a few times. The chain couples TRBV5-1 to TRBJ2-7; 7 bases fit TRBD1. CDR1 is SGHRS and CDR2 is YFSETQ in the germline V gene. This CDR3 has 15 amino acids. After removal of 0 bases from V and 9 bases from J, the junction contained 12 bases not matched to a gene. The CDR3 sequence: CASSLGDRVRRGQYF. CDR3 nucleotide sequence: TGCGCCAGCAGCTTGGGGGACAGAGTACGAAGAGGGCAGTACTTC.

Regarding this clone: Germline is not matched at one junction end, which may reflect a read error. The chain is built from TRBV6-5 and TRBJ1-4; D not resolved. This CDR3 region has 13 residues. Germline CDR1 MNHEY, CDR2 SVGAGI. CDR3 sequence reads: CASTGTTNEKLFF. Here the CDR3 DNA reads TGTGCCAGCACTGGTACAACCAATGAAAAACTGTTTTTT.

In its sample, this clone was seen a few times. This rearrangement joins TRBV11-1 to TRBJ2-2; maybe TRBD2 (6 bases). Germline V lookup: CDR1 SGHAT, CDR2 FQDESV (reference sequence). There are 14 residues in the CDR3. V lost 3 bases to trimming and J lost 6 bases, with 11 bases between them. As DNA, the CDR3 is TGTGCCAGCAGCTTGGAGAGCGGGCCCGGGGAGCTGTTTTTT. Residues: CASSLESGPGELFF.

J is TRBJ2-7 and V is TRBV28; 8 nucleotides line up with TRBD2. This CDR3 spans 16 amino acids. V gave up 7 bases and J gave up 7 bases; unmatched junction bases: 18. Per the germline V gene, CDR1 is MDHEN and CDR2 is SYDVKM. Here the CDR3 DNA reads TGTGCCAGCATAGCACCAGGGGCGGGGGGCCCCTGGGAGCAGTACTTC. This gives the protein CASIAPGAGGPWEQYF.